This TCR beta chain was recovered during a study of blood T cell repertoires in COVID-19. The wider study: COVID-19 samples from acute and convalescent phases originated in the United States, Italy and Spain.

This table comes from immunoSEQ multiplex PCR, and its TCRdb copy is limited to in-frame clones, with some not included. The data show nearly 400,000 clones, roughly 89% seen once. Between the trimmed V and J ends, which lost 4 bases and 0 bases, there was a span of 19 bases. The CDR3 consists of 17 residues. Germline V gene sequence: CDR1 SGDLS, CDR2 YYNGEE. Participants' reported clinical history set cohort assignment. The sequence derives from a woman younger than 45 who had recovered from COVID-19. Sequencing was carried out using PBMCs or T cells enriched from blood (not recorded which). The chain carries TRBV9 and TRBJ1-1, with D unclear. The CDR3 reads CASSPRIGLSMNTEAFF. In nucleotides, the CDR3 is TGTGCCAGCAGCCCACGCATCGGACTGTCCATGAACACTGAAGCTTTCTTT.